This T cell receptor (beta chain) was observed in a study of T cell repertoires in cytomegalovirus infection. Study-wide background: Alongside well-studied HLA-B-restricted CMV epitopes, recently identified HLA-C-restricted CMV epitopes were also used. CMV infection plus the matching HLA type was flagged by public TCR beta signatures. Study observations and caveats: The cumulative frequency of public TCR beta families identified carriers of CMV plus the relevant HLA.

Each CDR3 protein is one row after TCRdb ran MiXCR on the reads. Here the sample spans roughly 920,000 distinct CDR3 sequences, approximately 31% being singletons. The CDR3 runs to 15 residues. CDR1 is SGHTA and CDR2 is FQGNSA in the germline V gene. V was pared by 2 bases and J by 5 bases, with 5 bases of the junction left unmatched. As for this clonotype: Its antigen is unidentified.

This sample comprised cultured CD8+ T cells from PBMCs, obtained from culture after CMV antigen stimulation. The TCR was taken from a human donor in good health (CMV status not recorded). Some clones in this sample may be carry-over from other donors' samples. This sequence joins TRBV7-2 and TRBJ2-1, with 8 bases that match TRBD2. The CDR3 here is CASSLQAGGDNEQFF. The CDR3 DNA sequence: TGTGCCAGCAGCTTACAGGCGGGGGGCGACAATGAGCAGTTCTTC.